These 16 T cell receptor beta chains share one sample of origin, sequenced in a study of control samples from healthy donors and cancer patients. The assay was immunoSEQ multiplex PCR, and TCRdb's table has in-frame clones only and misses some. The top ten clones hold over 1.5% of a sample with about 200,000 clones, about 91% of them seen once. Input material: blood. These receptors originate from a man in his thirties or forties in good health.

The J gene is TRBJ2-1, the V gene TRBV27; tentative D call: TRBD1 (6 bases). Germline CDR1 and CDR2: MNHEY and SMNVEV (reference sequence). This CDR3 spans 16 amino acids. Trimming took off 0 bases at V and 10 bases at J, with 19 bases between the two ends. CDR3 sequence reads: CASSLSFGTPLEEQFF. The CDR3 nucleotides are TGTGCCAGCAGTTTATCTTTCGGGACACCCTTGGAAGAGCAGTTCTTC.

Here the CDR3 DNA reads TGTGCCAGCAGCCGGAGGGACGTCGGCTCTGGAAACACCATATATTTT. Residues: CASSRRDVGSGNTIYF. The V and J genes are TRBV7-8 and TRBJ1-3, with D maybe TRBD1 (5 bases). The CDR3 sequence is 16 residues long. Trimming pared 5 bases from V and 0 bases from J, leaving 14 bases between. The V gene's germline CDR1 is SGHVS and CDR2 FQNEAQ.

The V and J genes are TRBV9 and TRBJ2-1, with TRBD2 matching over 11 bases. The V gene end was trimmed by 2 bases and the J gene end by 5 bases; junction bases not matched to a gene: 3. CDR3 length: 15 residues. Germline CDR1 SGDLS, CDR2 YYNGEE. CDR3 DNA: TGTGCCAGCAGCGTTGGGACTAGCGGAGACAATGAGCAGTTCTTC. It encodes CASSVGTSGDNEQFF.

This chain joins TRBV6-6 and TRBJ2-3; TRBD2 might be the D (7 bases). The CDR3 is made up of 16 amino acids. V was shortened by 7 bases and J by 5 bases, with 22 bases between the two germline ends. Germline-derived CDR1 and CDR2 are MNHNY and SVGAGI (reference sequence). The CDR3 coding sequence is TGTGCCAGCACCCATCGTGGTAGGGGGGAGGGAGATACGCAGTATTTT. This codes for CASTHRGRGEGDTQYF.

The V call is TRBV7-8, the J call TRBJ2-7, with D perhaps TRBD1 (6 bases). The CDR3 spans 16 residues. The V gene's germline CDR1 is SGHVS and CDR2 FQNEAQ. V lost 5 bases to trimming and J lost 1 base, with 18 bases between them. The CDR3 DNA follows: TGTGCCAGCAGCCCCGAACCGGGACACACATCCTACGAGCAGTACTTC. This codes for CASSPEPGHTSYEQYF.

This sequence joins TRBV12-3 or TRBV12-4 and TRBJ2-7; TRBD1 matches 8 bases. CDR3 length: 13 residues. Germline trimming cut 7 bases from V and 6 bases from J; bases unmatched to any gene: 8. Here the CDR3 reads CASNGQGLGEQYF. The CDR3 region has the DNA TGTGCCAGCAACGGACAGGGTTTAGGCGAGCAGTACTTC.

This rearrangement joins TRBV5-1 to TRBJ1-2; 8 bases align to TRBD1. With V trimmed by 4 bases and J by 2 bases, 7 bases remained unmatched. Per germline, CDR1 SGHRS and CDR2 YFSETQ. The CDR3 is made up of 15 amino acids. The CDR3 region is CASSTQGARNYGYTF. The DNA for the CDR3 is TGCGCCAGCAGCACCCAGGGGGCGCGGAACTATGGCTACACCTTC.

The chain has TRBV7-3 and TRBJ2-3, with 8 positions matching TRBD1. Germline V lookup: CDR1 SGHTA, CDR2 FQGTGA. The ends lost 5 bases at V and 5 bases at J; junction bases unmatched: 15. The CDR3 spans 17 residues. CDR3 sequence: CASSPVDGRGLVDTQYF. In DNA, the CDR3 is TGTGCCAGCAGCCCAGTGGACGGCAGGGGGCTAGTAGATACGCAGTATTTT.

The rearrangement links TRBV7-9 to TRBJ2-1; D is uncertain. CDR3 length: 15 residues. CDR1 and CDR2 (germline): SEHNR, FQNEAQ (reference sequence). Trimming cost V 5 bases and J 3 bases, with 14 bases left between them. CDR3 DNA: TGTGCCAGCAGCCCAGCGCTACGTCTCTACAATGAGCAGTTCTTC. Translated: CASSPALRLYNEQFF.

The rearrangement joins TRBV18 to TRBJ1-1; D uncertain. This CDR3 has 15 amino acids. Per germline, CDR1 KGHSH and CDR2 LQKENI. The V and J ends lost 3 bases and 0 bases respectively, with 11 bases between them. This chain's CDR3 is CASSPRLEMNTEAFF. The CDR3 DNA reads as TGTGCCAGCTCACCGCGTTTAGAGATGAACACTGAAGCTTTCTTT.

The chain links TRBV6-5 to TRBJ1-2; D is perhaps TRBD1 (6 bases). This CDR3 spans 13 amino acids. Germline assignment: CDR1 MNHEY and CDR2 SVGAGI. Trimming removed 2 bases from V and 8 bases from J, with 12 bases in between. The DNA for the CDR3 is TGTGCCAGCAGTTACGCACAGGACAGCGGCTACACCTTC. This translates into CASSYAQDSGYTF.

The chain uses TRBV7-3 and TRBJ2-2, with 10 bases identical to TRBD1. Per germline, CDR1 SGHTA and CDR2 FQGTGA. The V segment lost 5 bases and the J segment 0 bases; nucleotides outside the gene matches: 12. The CDR3 sequence is 19 residues long. This CDR3 is CASSPFRDRGLTNTGELFF. In DNA, the CDR3 is TGTGCCAGCAGCCCCTTCCGGGACAGGGGCCTAACGAACACCGGGGAGCTGTTTTTT.

The chain combines TRBV11-2 with TRBJ1-6; TRBD1 matches at 7 bases. From germline, CDR1 is SGHAT and CDR2 FQNNGV. This CDR3 has 17 amino acids. The V and J ends lost 6 bases and 8 bases, in that order; junction bases with no gene match: 16. The chain's CDR3 is CASRPLRGGKQDSPLHF. Written as DNA, the CDR3 is TGTGCCAGCAGACCCCTCAGGGGGGGTAAGCAGGATTCACCCCTCCACTTT.

The chain has TRBV2 and TRBJ1-6; 7 bases agree with TRBD1. Germline V lookup: CDR1 SNHLY, CDR2 FYNNEI. This CDR3 has 14 amino acids. V lost 7 bases to trimming and J lost 7 bases; unmatched junction nucleotides: 7. CDR3 sequence: CASTRDSVNSPLHF. The CDR3 DNA reads as TGTGCCAGCACCCGGGACAGCGTGAATTCACCCCTCCACTTT.

This clone was detected a few times. The chain joins TRBV19 to TRBJ2-1; the D is unclear. Trimming took off 0 bases at V and 5 bases at J, with 5 bases between the two ends. The CDR3 consists of 13 residues. The germline V gene has CDR1 LNHDA and CDR2 SQIVND (reference sequence). The CDR3 protein is CASSIDQDNEQFF. CDR3 nucleotides: TGTGCCAGTAGTATAGATCAGGACAATGAGCAGTTCTTC. Full variable domain (rest looked up from reference TRBV19 and TRBJ2-1): DGGITQSPKYLFRKEGQNVTLSCEQNLNHDAMYWYRQDPGQGLRLIYYSQIVNDFQKGDIAEGYSVSREKKESFPLTVTSAQKNPTAFYLCASSIDQDNEQFFGPGTRLTVL.

This clone was seen only once. This chain joins TRBV27 and TRBJ1-1, with 9 nucleotides matching TRBD1. Germline CDR1 is MNHEY and CDR2 is SMNVEV (reference sequence). The CDR3 loop spans 14 amino acids. With V trimmed by 5 bases and J by 4 bases, 5 bases remained unmatched. The CDR3, as DNA: TGTGCCAGCAGTCAACAGGGGGCGGGCACTGAAGCTTTCTTT. Its protein is CASSQQGAGTEAFF.